The clone carrying this T cell receptor (beta chain) was found many times. The antigen is undetermined. A 5'RACE reaction primed in the constant segment made cDNA libraries of TCR alpha and TCR beta, and these carried sample barcodes and UMIs. Using its own MiXCR run on the 5' RACE reads, TCRdb lists one record per CDR3 protein. Of fewer than 30,000 distinct CDR3 sequences in the sample, about 12% were seen once. The source of the sample is a study of T-cell memory formation after mild COVID-19. Overall study: TCR clustering was largely donor specific. Regarding the study as a whole: The CD4+ clones that contracted clustered mainly within CM and EM, and the CD8+ clones concentrated in EMRA. Researchers found some responding clones in pre-infection memory, a sign that cross-reactive memory joined.

The CDR3 has 19 residues. Trimming pared 3 bases from V and 2 bases from J, leaving 24 bases between. CDR1 is MGHDK and CDR2 is SYGVNS in the germline V gene. V and J are TRBV25-1 and TRBJ2-3, with a weak D call TRBD2 (5 bases). The clonotype was recovered from an adult woman who had mild COVID-19 (a few samples of this study predate the infection). Cell type and time point are not known. Material: PBMCs or a T cell subset sorted from them (not recorded which). The CDR3 DNA sequence: TGTGCCAGCAGTGATTCCCATAGCGAGTCGCACTCGATCACAGATACGCAGTATTTT. This codes for CASSDSHSESHSITDTQYF.